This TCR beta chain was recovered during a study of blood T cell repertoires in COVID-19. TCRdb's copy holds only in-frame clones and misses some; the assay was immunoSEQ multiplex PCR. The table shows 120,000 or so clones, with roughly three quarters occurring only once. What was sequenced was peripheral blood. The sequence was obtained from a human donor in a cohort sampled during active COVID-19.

CDR3 coding DNA: TGTGCCAGCAGCTTGGAGCGGGATAACGAGCAGTACTTC. Its translation: CASSLERDNEQYF. This chain links TRBV13 with TRBJ2-7; 7 nucleotides match TRBD2. V gave up 3 bases and J gave up 5 bases; unmatched junction bases: 4. Germline CDR1 and CDR2: PRHDT and FYEKMQ (reference sequence). The CDR3 covers 13 residues.